The 13 T cell receptor beta chains given below trace back to one sample, sequenced in a study of long-term antiretroviral therapy in people with HIV. Version v3.0 of the immunoSEQ assay was performed at survey level. Only in-frame clones appear in the TCRdb table, and some are missing; sequencing was by immunoSEQ multiplex PCR. The sample contains 20,000 to 30,000 clones, around 87% of which appear only once. The source was unsorted PBMCs, collected 1.9 years after starting antiretroviral therapy. The source is a young woman with HIV.

V is TRBV7-2 and J is TRBJ1-2; D is perhaps TRBD1 (5 bases). This CDR3 comprises 13 residues. Trimming removed 2 bases at V and 7 bases at J, with 11 bases between. The V gene's germline CDR1 is SGHTA and CDR2 FQGNSA. The CDR3 DNA sequence: TGTGCCAGCAGCTTACAGGGTGAGGGTGGCTACACCTTC. Translating it yields CASSLQGEGGYTF.

V and J are TRBV29-1 and TRBJ2-4, with D possibly being TRBD2 (5 bases). The CDR3 is 12 amino acids. Germline V gives CDR1 SQVTM, CDR2 ANQGSEA. The V end lost 3 bases, the J end lost 6 bases, and 9 bases lay between the germline ends. CDR3: CSVDPGRNIQYF. In DNA form, the CDR3 reads TGCAGCGTTGATCCGGGGAGAAACATTCAGTACTTC.

The count of this clone is one. The chain has TRBV10-2 and TRBJ2-5; 9 nucleotides align to TRBD1. CDR3 length: 15 residues. The V gene's germline CDR1 is WSHSY and CDR2 SAAADI. V shed 0 bases, J shed 1 base, and the junction held 0 bases outside the gene matches. The CDR3 spells CASSESDRGQETQYF. The CDR3 bases are TGCGCCAGCAGTGAGTCGGACAGGGGCCAAGAGACCCAGTACTTC.

The rearrangement joins TRBV29-1 to TRBJ1-1; D gene ambiguous. The V end was cut by 4 bases, the J end by 2 bases, with 17 bases between. The germline CDR1 and CDR2 sequences are SQVTM and ANQGSEA. The CDR3 extends over 15 amino acids. The CDR3 bases are TGCAGCGTTGCCACGCAGGAGCCTTTTAACACTGAAGCTTTCTTT. This sequence encodes CSVATQEPFNTEAFF.

The chain joins TRBV5-8 to TRBJ1-1; maybe TRBD1 (5 bases). The germline V and J ends were trimmed by 4 bases and 8 bases, with 18 bases remaining between them. This CDR3 has 14 residues. Germline lookup yields CDR1 SGHTS and CDR2 YDEGEE. As DNA, the CDR3 is TGTGCCAGCAGCCTCAAACATACGGGACGGGAAGCTTTCTTT. Protein sequence: CASSLKHTGREAFF.

The V call is TRBV10-3, the J call TRBJ1-2; tentatively, D is TRBD1 (6 bases). Germline V gene data show CDR1 as ENHRY and CDR2 as SYGVKD. This CDR3 is built from 16 residues. Trimming shortened V by 0 bases and J by 5 bases, and 16 bases separated the two germline ends. In DNA form, the CDR3 reads TGTGCCATCAGTGAGTCAGGGGGGTTAGGAACTTATGGCTACACCTTC. The encoded protein is CAISESGGLGTYGYTF.

The chain joins TRBV5-1 to TRBJ2-5; 9 bases map to TRBD2. The V gene's germline CDR1 is SGHRS and CDR2 YFSETQ. V shed 4 bases, J shed 4 bases, and the junction held 11 bases outside the gene matches. This CDR3 comprises 16 residues. This CDR3 reads CASSATGTSRGETQYF. CDR3 DNA sequence: TGCGCCAGCAGCGCAACAGGGACTAGCCGAGGAGAGACCCAGTACTTC.

J is TRBJ1-1 and V is TRBV2; TRBD1 matches at 7 bases. This CDR3 has 15 residues. With V trimmed by 5 bases and J by 6 bases, 12 bases remained unmatched. The germline CDR1 and CDR2 sequences are SNHLY and FYNNEI. The CDR3 sequence is CASSKFTGVQAEAFF. The CDR3, as DNA: TGTGCCAGCAGTAAGTTCACAGGGGTTCAGGCTGAAGCTTTCTTT.

This sequence joins TRBV12-5 and TRBJ2-3; D is unresolved. The CDR3 spans 12 residues. Trimming took 6 bases from V and 4 from J, leaving 8 bases between them. The germline V gene has CDR1 LGHNT and CDR2 FRNRAP. The CDR3 nucleotides are TGTGCTAGTGGCCCCTGGTCAGATACGCAGTATTTT. This translates into CASGPWSDTQYF.

The V call is TRBV4-1, the J call TRBJ2-3; 13 bases align to TRBD2. The trim removed 3 bases at V and 0 bases at J, leaving 6 bases unmatched. The CDR3 is 18 residues long. CDR1 MGHRA and CDR2 YSYEKL come from the germline V gene. DNA of the CDR3: TGCGCCAGCAGCCAGCCGGGACTAGCGGGGCCTAGCACAGATACGCAGTATTTT. Protein sequence: CASSQPGLAGPSTDTQYF.

V and J are TRBV9 and TRBJ1-2, with 10 bases aligning to TRBD1. From germline, CDR1 is SGDLS and CDR2 YYNGEE. Losses at the gene ends were 5 bases for V and 8 bases for J; bases not matched to a gene: 9. This CDR3 is 14 amino acids long. For the CDR3, the DNA is TGTGCCAGCAGAGCAGACAGGGGGCTGTTCGGCTACACCTTC. Its protein is CASRADRGLFGYTF.

The chain is built from TRBV27 and TRBJ2-7; no clear D gene. This CDR3 has 13 residues. Germline lookup yields CDR1 MNHEY and CDR2 SMNVEV (reference sequence). V lost 6 bases and J 4 bases, leaving 13 bases between the germline ends. In nucleotides, the CDR3 is TGTGCCAGCAGGGCTGGGCCCTTGTACGAGCAGTACGTC. Translated, it gives CASRAGPLYEQYV.

This clone came up a few times. CDR3 sequence: CASSLAGSYEQYV. The CDR3 nucleotides read TGTGCCAGCAGCTTAGCGGGGTCCTACGAGCAGTACGTC. The rearrangement uses TRBV7-8 and TRBJ2-7; D is undetermined. Trimming shortened V by 0 bases and J by 1 base, and 4 bases separated the two germline ends. Looked up from germline, CDR1 is SGHVS and CDR2 is FQNEAQ. CDR3 length: 13 amino acids.